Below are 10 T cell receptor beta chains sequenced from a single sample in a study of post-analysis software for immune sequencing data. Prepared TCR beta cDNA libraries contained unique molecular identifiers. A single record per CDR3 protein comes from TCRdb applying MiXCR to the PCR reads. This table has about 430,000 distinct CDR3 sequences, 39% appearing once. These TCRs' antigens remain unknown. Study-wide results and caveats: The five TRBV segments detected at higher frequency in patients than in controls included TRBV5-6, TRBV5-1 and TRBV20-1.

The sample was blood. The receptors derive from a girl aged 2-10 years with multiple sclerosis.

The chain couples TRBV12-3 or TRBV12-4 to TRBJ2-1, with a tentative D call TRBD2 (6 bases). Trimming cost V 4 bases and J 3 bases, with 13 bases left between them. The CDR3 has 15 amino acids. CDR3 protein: CASSYPGALYNEQFF. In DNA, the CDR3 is TGTGCCAGCAGTTATCCGGGAGCCCTCTACAATGAGCAGTTCTTC.

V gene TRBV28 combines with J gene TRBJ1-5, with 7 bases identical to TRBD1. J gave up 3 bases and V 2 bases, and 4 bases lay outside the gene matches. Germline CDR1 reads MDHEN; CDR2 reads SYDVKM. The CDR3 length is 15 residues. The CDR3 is CASSLIDRDNQPQHF. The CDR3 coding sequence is TGTGCCAGCAGTTTAATCGACAGGGACAATCAGCCCCAGCATTTT.

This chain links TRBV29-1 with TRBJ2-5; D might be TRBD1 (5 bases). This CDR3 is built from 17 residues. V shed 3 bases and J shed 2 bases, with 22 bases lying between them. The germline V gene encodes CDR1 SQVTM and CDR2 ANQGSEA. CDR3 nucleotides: TGCAGCGTTGATTGGGCAGGGCCGATGCTGGGACAAGAGACCCAGTACTTC. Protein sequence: CSVDWAGPMLGQETQYF.

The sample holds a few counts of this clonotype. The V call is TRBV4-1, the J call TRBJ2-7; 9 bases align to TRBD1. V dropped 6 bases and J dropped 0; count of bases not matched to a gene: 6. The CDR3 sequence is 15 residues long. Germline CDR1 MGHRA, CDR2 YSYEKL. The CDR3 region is CASRGGQGHSYEQYF. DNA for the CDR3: TGCGCCAGCAGGGGTGGACAGGGGCACTCCTACGAGCAGTACTTC.

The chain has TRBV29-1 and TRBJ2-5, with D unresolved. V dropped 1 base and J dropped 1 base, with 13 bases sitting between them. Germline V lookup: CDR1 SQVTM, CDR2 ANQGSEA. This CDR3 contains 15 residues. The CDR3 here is CSVEVASSAQETQYF. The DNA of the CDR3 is TGCAGCGTTGAAGTTGCCAGCTCGGCCCAAGAGACCCAGTACTTC.

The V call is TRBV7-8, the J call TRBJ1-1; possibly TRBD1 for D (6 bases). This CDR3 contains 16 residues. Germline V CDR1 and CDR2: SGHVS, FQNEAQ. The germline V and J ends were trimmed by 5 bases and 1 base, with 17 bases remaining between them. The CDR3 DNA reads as TGTGCCAGCAGCACTCTCTACAGGGCTCAGAACACTGAAGCTTTCTTT. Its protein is CASSTLYRAQNTEAFF.

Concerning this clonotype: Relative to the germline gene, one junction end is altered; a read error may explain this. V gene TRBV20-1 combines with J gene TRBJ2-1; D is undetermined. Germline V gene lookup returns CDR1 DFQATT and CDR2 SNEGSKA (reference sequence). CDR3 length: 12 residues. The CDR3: CSASKVSNEQFF. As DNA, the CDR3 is TGTAGTGCTAGTAAGGTATCCAATGAGCAGTTCTTC.

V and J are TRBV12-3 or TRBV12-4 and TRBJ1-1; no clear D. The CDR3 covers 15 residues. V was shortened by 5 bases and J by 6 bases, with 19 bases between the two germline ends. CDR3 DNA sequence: TGTGCCAGCAGTGACCCCTGGGAGGGCGTCCCTGAAGCTTTCTTT. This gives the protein CASSDPWEGVPEAFF.

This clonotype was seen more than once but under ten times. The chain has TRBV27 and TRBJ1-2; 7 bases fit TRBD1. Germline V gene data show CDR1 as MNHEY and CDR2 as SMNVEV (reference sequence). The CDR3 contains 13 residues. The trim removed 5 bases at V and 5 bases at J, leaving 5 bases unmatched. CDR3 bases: TGTGCCAGCAGTGGAGGACAGGTTTATGGCTACACCTTC. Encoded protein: CASSGGQVYGYTF.

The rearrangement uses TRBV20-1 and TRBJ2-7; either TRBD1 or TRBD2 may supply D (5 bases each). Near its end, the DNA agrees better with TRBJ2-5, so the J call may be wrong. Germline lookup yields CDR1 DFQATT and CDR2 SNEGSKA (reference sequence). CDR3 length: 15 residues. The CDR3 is CSATARVGGWETQYF. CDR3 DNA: TGCAGTGCAACCGCCCGCGTTGGGGGATGGGAGACCCAGTACTTC.